This is a list of T cell receptor beta chains from one sample in a study of Ad26.COV2.S vaccination and SARS-CoV-2 variants. Clones were sequenced by immunoSEQ multiplex PCR, and TCRdb holds only the in-frame ones, with some missing. The data contain 350,000 to 500,000 clones, 89% of them seen just once; the ten biggest clones take up about 2.4%. The sequencing here drew on peripheral blood, taken in a trial of Ad26.COV2.S vaccine versus placebo. The origin of the receptors is a person aged 18 to 65 who received the Ad26.COV2.S COVID-19 vaccine or a placebo. CDR3s include the opening cysteine and the closing phenylalanine or tryptophan. The order of the fields is J gene, D gene, V gene, clone size, CDR3 protein, CDR3 DNA. A D gene is named only where the DNA matches it firmly. Clone size is not always given. Where it is, it says once, few, many or a class for expanded clones.

J: TRBJ2-3
D: -
V: TRBV5-1
size: -
CDR3: CASTPGASTDTQYF
DNA: TGCGCCAGCACCCCAGGGGCTAGCACAGATACGCAGTATTTT

J: TRBJ2-3
D: -
V: TRBV3-1/TRBV3-2
size: -
CDR3: CASSYNGMLGHGQIGQYF
DNA: TGTGCCAGCAGCTACAACGGAATGCTAGGACATGGACAGATAGGGCAGTATTTT

J: TRBJ1-2
D: TRBD1
V: TRBV15
size: -
CDR3: CATATGGWGYTF
DNA: TGTGCCACCGCTACAGGGGGTTGGGGCTACACCTTC

J: TRBJ2-7
D: -
V: TRBV7-2
size: -
CDR3: CASSSQGYEQYF
DNA: TGTGCCAGCAGCTCGCAGGGCTACGAGCAGTACTTC

J: TRBJ2-2
D: -
V: TRBV4-1
size: -
CDR3: CASRQFRGPRDPLTGELFF
DNA: TGCGCCAGCAGACAATTCAGGGGCCCCAGGGACCCCCTCACCGGGGAGCTGTTTTTT

J: TRBJ1-1
D: -
V: TRBV6-4
size: -
CDR3: CASSDDGAEAFF
DNA: TGTGCCAGCAGTGACGATGGCGCTGAAGCTTTCTTT

J: TRBJ2-2
D: -
V: TRBV6-6
size: -
CDR3: CASRTSFPGELFF
DNA: TGTGCCAGCAGAACTAGTTTCCCCGGGGAGCTGTTTTTT

J: TRBJ2-3
D: -
V: TRBV19
size: -
CDR3: CASTGEFTDTQYF
DNA: TGTGCCAGTACAGGGGAGTTCACAGATACGCAGTATTTT

J: TRBJ1-6
D: TRBD1
V: TRBV25-1
size: -
CDR3: CASSAAGTGVHSPLHF
DNA: TGTGCCAGCAGTGCTGCCGGGACAGGGGTGCATTCACCCCTCCACTTT

J: TRBJ2-1
D: TRBD2
V: TRBV18
size: -
CDR3: CASSPGSGSRNNEQFF
DNA: TGTGCCAGCTCACCTGGCAGCGGGAGTAGAAACAATGAGCAGTTCTTC

J: TRBJ2-6
D: -
V: TRBV5-1
size: -
CDR3: CASSYLGRVSGANVLTF
DNA: TGCGCCAGCAGCTATTTAGGTCGAGTCTCTGGGGCCAACGTCCTGACTTTC

J: TRBJ2-3
D: -
V: TRBV5-1
size: once
CDR3: CASLIPDTQYF
DNA: TGCGCCAGCCTAATCCCTGATACGCAGTATTTT

J: TRBJ2-7
D: -
V: TRBV29-1
size: -
CDR3: CSVSGVATNYEQYF
DNA: TGCAGCGTTTCGGGCGTTGCGACAAACTACGAGCAGTACTTC

J: TRBJ2-7
D: TRBD1
V: TRBV2
size: -
CDR3: CASSEGQGGYEQYF
DNA: TGTGCCAGCAGTGAAGGACAGGGGGGCTACGAGCAGTACTTC

J: TRBJ2-6
D: -
V: TRBV4-3
size: few
CDR3: CASSQDGGAGANVLTF
DNA: TGCGCCAGCAGCCAAGATGGGGGAGCTGGGGCCAACGTCCTGACTTTC

J: TRBJ1-5
D: -
V: TRBV7-2
size: -
CDR3: CASSHTWGNQPQHF
DNA: TGTGCCAGCAGCCATACTTGGGGCAATCAGCCCCAGCATTTT

J: TRBJ1-2
D: -
V: TRBV2
size: -
CDR3: CASRLGRLANYGYTF
DNA: TGTGCCAGCAGACTAGGACGCCTAGCTAACTATGGCTACACCTTC

J: TRBJ2-3
D: -
V: TRBV15
size: -
CDR3: CATSRGGDTDTQYF
DNA: TGTGCCACCAGCAGAGGGGGGGACACAGATACGCAGTATTTT

J: TRBJ2-1
D: -
V: TRBV3-1/TRBV3-2
size: -
CDR3: CASSQETVLRSRGREQFF
DNA: TGTGCCAGCAGCCAGGAGACTGTTCTAAGGTCCAGGGGTAGAGAGCAGTTCTTC

J: TRBJ1-1
D: -
V: TRBV29-1
size: -
CDR3: CSVRAGWNTEAFF
DNA: TGCAGCGTGAGGGCAGGGTGGAACACTGAAGCTTTCTTT

J: TRBJ1-3
D: -
V: TRBV3-1/TRBV3-2
size: few
CDR3: CASSQGVSGNTIYF
DNA: TGTGCCAGCAGCCAAGGGGTCTCTGGAAACACCATATATTTT

J: TRBJ1-5
D: -
V: TRBV7-2
size: -
CDR3: CATSLGTGQPQHF
DNA: TGTGCCACCAGCTTAGGTACGGGCCAGCCCCAGCATTTT

J: TRBJ1-1
D: TRBD1
V: TRBV11-2
size: -
CDR3: CASSYITLGDRGTEAFF
DNA: TGTGCCAGCAGCTACATAACCCTCGGGGACAGGGGCACTGAAGCTTTCTTT

J: TRBJ2-2
D: -
V: TRBV28
size: -
CDR3: CASDRRNTGELFF
DNA: TGTGCCAGCGACAGGAGGAACACCGGGGAGCTGTTTTTT

J: TRBJ1-1
D: TRBD1
V: TRBV5-1
size: -
CDR3: CASRNRGTNTEAFF
DNA: TGCGCCAGCAGGAACAGGGGAACGAACACTGAAGCTTTCTTT

J: TRBJ1-5
D: -
V: TRBV28
size: once
CDR3: CASILGPRLNQPQHF
DNA: TGTGCCAGCATCCTCGGGCCCCGCCTGAATCAGCCCCAGCATTTT

J: TRBJ2-7
D: -
V: TRBV7-2
size: -
CDR3: CASSLGGRTLKYEQYF
DNA: TGTGCCAGCAGCTTAGGAGGAAGGACCCTTAAGTACGAGCAGTACTTC

J: TRBJ1-1
D: -
V: TRBV7-9
size: -
CDR3: CASSLTGDTEAFF
DNA: TGTGCCAGCAGCCTCACAGGCGACACTGAAGCTTTCTTT

J: TRBJ2-3
D: -
V: TRBV28
size: -
CDR3: CASSFPVPYSTDTQYF
DNA: TGTGCCAGCAGTTTCCCCGTCCCTTATAGCACAGATACGCAGTATTTT

J: TRBJ1-2
D: TRBD1
V: TRBV7-9
size: -
CDR3: CAGGQGGYGYTF
DNA: TGTGCCGGGGGACAGGGAGGCTATGGCTACACCTTC

J: TRBJ2-7
D: -
V: TRBV2
size: -
CDR3: CASMGLRDSSEQYF
DNA: TGTGCCAGCATGGGGCTCAGGGATTCGTCCGAGCAGTACTTC

J: TRBJ1-4
D: TRBD1
V: TRBV19
size: -
CDR3: CASATGRDEKLFF
DNA: TGTGCCAGTGCGACAGGGAGAGATGAAAAACTGTTTTTT

J: TRBJ1-6
D: -
V: TRBV27
size: -
CDR3: CASSLSRRGIRAPLHF
DNA: TGTGCCAGCAGTTTATCTCGGAGGGGGATCCGGGCACCCCTCCACTTT

J: TRBJ1-2
D: -
V: TRBV7-2
size: -
CDR3: CASSLDYRAAYGYTF
DNA: TGTGCCAGCAGCTTAGATTATAGGGCAGCCTATGGCTACACCTTC

J: TRBJ1-5
D: -
V: TRBV5-8
size: -
CDR3: CASTGQGNQPQHF
DNA: TGTGCCAGCACGGGGCAGGGTAATCAGCCCCAGCATTTT

J: TRBJ1-2
D: -
V: TRBV7-8
size: -
CDR3: CASSQTRRDGYTF
DNA: TGTGCCAGCAGCCAGACACGGAGGGATGGCTACACCTTC

J: TRBJ2-7
D: -
V: TRBV4-3
size: -
CDR3: CASSQARYPSYEQYF
DNA: TGCGCCAGCAGCCAAGCCAGGTATCCCTCCTACGAGCAGTACTTC

J: TRBJ1-1
D: -
V: TRBV19
size: -
CDR3: CASSIGGTNTEAFF
DNA: TGTGCCAGTAGTATAGGTGGGACCAACACTGAAGCTTTCTTT

J: TRBJ2-7
D: TRBD2
V: TRBV19
size: once
CDR3: CASRGTQSGNEQYF
DNA: TGTGCCAGTAGGGGAACACAAAGCGGGAACGAGCAGTACTTC

J: TRBJ2-5
D: -
V: TRBV2
size: once
CDR3: CATAGEGSETQYF
DNA: TGTGCCACCGCAGGGGAGGGATCAGAGACCCAGTACTTC

J: TRBJ2-2
D: -
V: TRBV19
size: -
CDR3: CASRQLGTGELFF
DNA: TGTGCCAGCCGACAGTTGGGCACCGGGGAGCTGTTTTTT

J: TRBJ2-5
D: -
V: TRBV5-1
size: -
CDR3: CASSSTRLVEETQYF
DNA: TGCGCCAGCAGCTCGACCCGGTTGGTGGAGGAGACCCAGTACTTC

J: TRBJ2-7
D: -
V: TRBV13
size: -
CDR3: CASSNNYEQYF
DNA: TGTGCCAGCAGCAACAACTACGAGCAGTACTTC

J: TRBJ1-5
D: -
V: TRBV28
size: -
CDR3: CASSLPVGGQPQHF
DNA: TGTGCCAGCAGTTTACCAGTGGGGGGTCAGCCCCAGCATTTT

J: TRBJ2-7
D: TRBD1
V: TRBV7-8
size: -
CDR3: CASSLGGQGAGGYEQYF
DNA: TGTGCCAGCAGCTTAGGTGGACAGGGGGCCGGGGGGTACGAGCAGTACTTC

J: TRBJ1-5
D: -
V: TRBV11-2
size: few
CDR3: CASSLGLRAQPQHF
DNA: TGTGCCAGCAGCTTGGGGCTACGAGCTCAGCCCCAGCATTTT

J: TRBJ2-3
D: -
V: TRBV5-4
size: -
CDR3: CASSFVQSTDTQYF
DNA: TGTGCCAGCAGCTTTGTTCAGAGCACAGATACGCAGTATTTT

J: TRBJ1-2
D: -
V: TRBV20-1
size: -
CDR3: CSASLGSNYGYTF
DNA: TGCAGTGCTAGTTTAGGGTCCAACTATGGCTACACCTTC

J: TRBJ2-3
D: -
V: TRBV7-2
size: -
CDR3: CASSLGGVTDTQYF
DNA: TGTGCCAGCAGCTTAGGCGGCGTGACAGATACGCAGTATTTT

J: TRBJ2-5
D: -
V: TRBV4-1
size: once
CDR3: CASSQDVVSGFGTQYF
DNA: TGCGCCAGCAGCCAAGACGTGGTCTCAGGGTTCGGGACCCAGTACTTC

J: TRBJ2-3
D: -
V: TRBV27
size: -
CDR3: CASSLNRAGYTQYF
DNA: TGTGCCAGCAGTTTAAACAGGGCCGGGTACACGCAGTATTTT

J: TRBJ2-1
D: -
V: TRBV28
size: -
CDR3: CASTASYNEQFF
DNA: TGTGCCAGCACGGCCTCCTACAATGAGCAGTTCTTC

J: TRBJ2-5
D: -
V: TRBV10-3
size: -
CDR3: CANGEGYQETQYF
DNA: TGTGCCAACGGGGAAGGGTACCAAGAGACCCAGTACTTC

J: TRBJ2-1
D: TRBD2
V: TRBV19
size: -
CDR3: CASSTSGRAYNEQFF
DNA: TGTGCCAGTAGTACTAGCGGGAGGGCTTACAATGAGCAGTTCTTC